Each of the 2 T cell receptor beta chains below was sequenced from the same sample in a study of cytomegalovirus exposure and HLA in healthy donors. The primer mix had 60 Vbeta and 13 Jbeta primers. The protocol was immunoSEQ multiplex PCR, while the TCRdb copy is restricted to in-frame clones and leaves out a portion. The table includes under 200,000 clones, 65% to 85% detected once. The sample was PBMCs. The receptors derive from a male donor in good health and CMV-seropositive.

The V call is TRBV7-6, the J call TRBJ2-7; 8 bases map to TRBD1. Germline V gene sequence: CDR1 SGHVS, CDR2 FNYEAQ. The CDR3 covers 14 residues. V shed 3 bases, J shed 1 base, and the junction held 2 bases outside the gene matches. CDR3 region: CASSLGQASYEQYF. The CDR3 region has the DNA TGTGCCAGCAGCTTGGGACAGGCTTCCTACGAGCAGTACTTC. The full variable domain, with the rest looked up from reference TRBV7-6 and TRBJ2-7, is GAGVSQSPRYKVTKRGQDVALRCDPISGHVSLYWYRQALGQGPEFLTYFNYEAQQDKSGLPNDRFSAERPEGSISTLTIQRTEQRDSAMYRCASSLGQASYEQYFGPGTRLTVT.

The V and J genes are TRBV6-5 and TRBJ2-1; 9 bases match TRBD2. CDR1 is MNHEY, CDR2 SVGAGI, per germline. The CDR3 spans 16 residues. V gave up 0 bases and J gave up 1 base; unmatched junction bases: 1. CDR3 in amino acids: CASSYSTSGSYNEQFF. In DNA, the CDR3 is TGTGCCAGCAGTTACTCGACTAGCGGTTCCTACAATGAGCAGTTCTTC.